This TCR beta chain came from a study of blood T cell repertoires in COVID-19. Clones were sequenced by immunoSEQ multiplex PCR, and TCRdb holds only the in-frame ones, with some missing. The repertoire includes 350,000 to 450,000 clones, 80% to 90% of them detected once, and 0.95% to 1.3% sits in the top ten. This clone was seen only once. The participants were between roughly 18 and 100 years old and came from some 25 US areas. CDR3 length: 15 amino acids. Germline assignment: CDR1 SGHRS and CDR2 YFSETQ. Losses at the gene ends were 4 bases for V and 0 bases for J; bases not matched to a gene: 5. Source material: PBMCs or T cells enriched from blood (not recorded which). This chain uses TRBV5-1 with TRBJ2-3; 7 bases align to TRBD1. The sequence was collected from a man aged 25 to 40 who had recovered from COVID-19. The CDR3 coding sequence is TGCGCCAGCAGCGCCACAGGGGTTAGCACAGATACGCAGTATTTT. Its translation is CASSATGVSTDTQYF.